Shown below are 17 T cell receptor beta chains from a single sample sequenced in a study of blood T cells in healthy people across ages. Primers used in a second PCR of about 7 to 12 cycles were a sample-barcoded 5' primer and a J-beta primer mix. From the 5' RACE reads, TCRdb called clonotypes with MiXCR, one entry per CDR3 protein. The sample has roughly 1,800,000 distinct CDR3 sequences; around half are singletons. The sample was blood. The receptors stem from a woman in her forties in good health.

This clonotype is a singleton in its sample. V usage is TRBV20-1 and J usage is TRBJ2-1; the match to TRBD2 covers 13 bases. Per the germline V gene, CDR1 is DFQATT and CDR2 is SNEGSKA (reference sequence). The CDR3 length is 19 residues. V trimming: 0 bases; J trimming: 4 bases; junction bases outside the gene matches: 12. The CDR3 loop is CSARDRRLAGGSGYNEQFF. CDR3 sequence (DNA): TGCAGTGCTAGAGATCGGAGACTAGCGGGGGGAAGCGGGTACAATGAGCAGTTCTTC.

This clonotype showed up just a few times. The chain employs TRBV12-3 or TRBV12-4 and TRBJ2-4; D uncertain. The J call could be wrong; TRBJ2-7 is a better fit for the DNA end. CDR3 length: 14 residues. The CDR3 bases are TGTGCCAGCAGCCAAAAGGGTAGTTCGTCCGAGCAGTACTTC. It encodes CASSQKGSSSEQYF.

The chain joins TRBV7-2 to TRBJ2-1; perhaps TRBD2 as D (7 bases). Per germline, CDR1 SGHTA and CDR2 FQGNSA. CDR3 length equals 17 residues. Trimming took 1 base from V and 7 from J, leaving 20 bases between them. This CDR3 is CASSLEALAARGNEQFF. The DNA of the CDR3 is TGTGCCAGCAGCTTAGAGGCCCTAGCGGCTAGGGGGAATGAGCAGTTCTTC.

CDR3 in DNA: TGTGCCAGCAAGGGGGAGGTCCACGAGCAGTACTTC. It encodes CASKGEVHEQYF. The gene calls are TRBV6-2 or TRBV6-3 and TRBJ2-7, with D perhaps TRBD1 or TRBD2 (6 bases each). CDR3 size: 12 residues. In germline, CDR1 is MNHEY, CDR2 SVGEGT. V shed 7 bases and J shed 5 bases, with 12 bases lying between them.

The chain's CDR3 is CASSYSKGGTYNEQYF. In DNA, the CDR3 is TGTGCCAGCAGTTACTCGAAAGGCGGGACCTACAATGAGCAGTACTTC. V is TRBV6-5 and J is TRBJ2-1; tentative D call: TRBD2 (6 bases). Matching the DNA end better, TRBJ2-7 makes the J call doubtful. The germline CDR1 and CDR2 sequences are MNHEY and SVGAGI. The CDR3 runs to 16 residues.

The V gene is TRBV11-2, the J gene TRBJ1-1; the match to TRBD1 covers 8 bases. The germline V gene has CDR1 SGHAT and CDR2 FQNNGV. The junction had 4 bases not matched to a gene; V was cut back by 6 bases and J by 4 bases. CDR3 length: 13 amino acids. The CDR3 reads CASSQTGVTEAFF. The CDR3 DNA follows: TGTGCCAGCAGTCAGACAGGGGTCACTGAAGCTTTCTTT.

The chain carries TRBV4-3 and TRBJ2-5, with D hard to call. Deletions cut 4 bases from V and 2 bases from J, with 14 bases between. This CDR3 spans 15 amino acids. Germline loops: CDR1 LGHNA, CDR2 YSLEER. Here the CDR3 reads CASSPYLALQETQYF. CDR3 nucleotides: TGCGCCAGCAGCCCATACTTGGCTCTACAAGAGACCCAGTACTTC.

The chain has TRBV10-3 and TRBJ1-4, with D perhaps matching TRBD1 (5 bases). Germline-derived CDR1 and CDR2 are ENHRY and SYGVKD. V lost 11 bases and J lost 0, with 7 bases in between. This CDR3 has 12 amino acids. The CDR3 nucleotides are TGTGCCGTGGGGGCAACTAATGAAAAACTGTTTTTT. Translation gives CAVGATNEKLFF.

This chain connects TRBV28 to TRBJ2-4, with D possibly being TRBD1 (6 bases). The end of the DNA is better explained by TRBJ2-5, so the J call may be wrong. Germline assignment: CDR1 MDHEN and CDR2 SYDVKM. CDR3 size: 13 residues. Here the CDR3 DNA reads TGTGCCAGTTGGGGACAAAGGAAAGAGACCCAGTACTTC. It yields the protein CASWGQRKETQYF.

J is TRBJ2-7 and V is TRBV3-1, with a possible D match to TRBD1 (6 bases). CDR1 and CDR2 (germline): LGHDT, YNNKEL (reference sequence). Trimming removed 4 bases from V and 3 bases from J, with 13 bases in between. There are 14 residues in the CDR3. This CDR3 is CASSPFLRGYEQYF. CDR3 in DNA: TGTGCCAGCAGCCCATTTCTCAGGGGCTACGAGCAGTACTTC.

The chain recombines TRBV7-2 with TRBJ2-5, with D possibly matching TRBD2 (5 bases). The germline V gene encodes CDR1 SGHTA and CDR2 FQGNSA. The CDR3 is made up of 16 amino acids. The V end was cut by 1 base, the J end by 2 bases, with 14 bases between. The CDR3 bases are TGTGCCAGCAGCTTAGGGCCGGCGACTACGCAAGAGACCCAGTACTTC. This encodes CASSLGPATTQETQYF.

This chain joins TRBV20-1 and TRBJ2-4; TRBD2 is a possible D gene (6 bases). Near its end, the DNA agrees better with TRBJ2-7, so the J call may be wrong. Germline CDR1 is DFQATT and CDR2 is SNEGSKA (reference sequence). The CDR3 contains 14 residues. Here the CDR3 reads CSGRPGTSNYEQYF. The CDR3 nucleotides read TGCAGTGGGAGACCCGGGACTTCTAACTACGAGCAGTACTTC.

The rearrangement links TRBV20-1 to TRBJ2-1; D unresolved. The CDR3 contains 14 residues. Germline-derived CDR1 and CDR2 are DFQATT and SNEGSKA (reference sequence). The ends were cut back, 0 bases at V and 1 base at J, with 7 bases in the middle. CDR3 nucleotide sequence: TGCAGTGCTAGAGATGTGACATCCTACAATGAGCAGTTCTTC. Its translation: CSARDVTSYNEQFF.

The chain combines TRBV20-1 with TRBJ2-7; no clear D. V lost 0 bases, J lost 4 bases, and 7 bases lay in between. Germline loops: CDR1 DFQATT, CDR2 SNEGSKA (reference sequence). This CDR3 contains 12 residues. CDR3 protein: CSARENGYEQYF. For the CDR3, the DNA is TGCAGTGCTAGAGAAAACGGTTACGAGCAGTACTTC.

The rearrangement links TRBV15 to TRBJ1-2, with D tentatively TRBD1 (5 bases). Germline CDR1 is LNHNV and CDR2 is YYDKDF (reference sequence). This CDR3 has 15 amino acids. Trimming took off 0 bases at V and 7 bases at J, with 15 bases between the two ends. The CDR3 reads CATSRDLGREAGYTF. CDR3 nucleotides: TGTGCCACCAGCAGAGATCTCGGCAGGGAGGCTGGCTACACCTTC.

The V gene is TRBV10-3, the J gene TRBJ2-1; D possibly corresponds to TRBD1 (6 bases). V was pared by 6 bases and J by 3 bases, with 15 bases between. Germline V gene data show CDR1 as ENHRY and CDR2 as SYGVKD. This CDR3 has 15 amino acids. The CDR3 nucleotides read TGTGCCATCAGCCACCGGGACACTAACTACAATGAGCAGTTCTTC. It specifies CAISHRDTNYNEQFF.

This clonotype was seen more than once but under ten times. The chain combines TRBV6-2 or TRBV6-3 with TRBJ2-7; the D call may be TRBD1 or TRBD2 (5 bases each). V lost 0 bases to trimming and J lost 4 bases, with 10 bases between them. This CDR3 is 14 amino acids long. From germline, CDR1 is MNHEY and CDR2 SVGEGT. CDR3 coding DNA: TGTGCCAGCAGTTACTCCGATTGGGGGTACGAGCAGTACTTC. This translates into CASSYSDWGYEQYF.